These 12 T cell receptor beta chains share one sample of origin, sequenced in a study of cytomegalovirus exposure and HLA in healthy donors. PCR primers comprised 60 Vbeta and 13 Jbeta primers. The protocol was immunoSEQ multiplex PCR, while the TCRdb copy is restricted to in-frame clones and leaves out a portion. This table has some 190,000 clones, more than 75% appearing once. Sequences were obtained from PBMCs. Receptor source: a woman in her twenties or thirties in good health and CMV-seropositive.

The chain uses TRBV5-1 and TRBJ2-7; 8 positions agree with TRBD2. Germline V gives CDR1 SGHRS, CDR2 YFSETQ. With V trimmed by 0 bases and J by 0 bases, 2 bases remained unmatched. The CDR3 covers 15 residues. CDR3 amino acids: CASSLVAGPSYEQYF. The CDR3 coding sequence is TGCGCCAGCAGCTTGGTAGCGGGGCCCTCCTACGAGCAGTACTTC.

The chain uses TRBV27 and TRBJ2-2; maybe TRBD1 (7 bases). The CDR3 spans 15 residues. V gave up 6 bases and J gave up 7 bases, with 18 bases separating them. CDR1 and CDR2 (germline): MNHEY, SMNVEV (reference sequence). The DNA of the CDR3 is TGTGCCAGCAGCCCCTCCAGGGGGGAAAACGGGGAGCTGTTTTTT. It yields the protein CASSPSRGENGELFF.

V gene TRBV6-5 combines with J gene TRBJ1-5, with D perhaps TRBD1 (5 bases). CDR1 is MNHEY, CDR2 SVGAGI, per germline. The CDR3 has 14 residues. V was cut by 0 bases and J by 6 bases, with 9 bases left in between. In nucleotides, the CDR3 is TGTGCCAGCAGTTACTCGGGGGGAGGTCAGCCCCAGCATTTT. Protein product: CASSYSGGGQPQHF.

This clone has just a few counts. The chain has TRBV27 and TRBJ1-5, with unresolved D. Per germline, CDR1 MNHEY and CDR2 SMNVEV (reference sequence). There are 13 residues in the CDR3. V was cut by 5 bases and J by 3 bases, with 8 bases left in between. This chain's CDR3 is CASSPLDNQPQHF. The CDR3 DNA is TGTGCCAGCAGTCCCCTAGACAATCAGCCCCAGCATTTT.

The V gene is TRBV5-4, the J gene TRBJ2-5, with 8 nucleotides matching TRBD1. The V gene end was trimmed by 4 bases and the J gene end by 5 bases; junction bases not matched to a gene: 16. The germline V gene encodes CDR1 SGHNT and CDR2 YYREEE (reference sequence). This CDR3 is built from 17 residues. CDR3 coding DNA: TGTGCCAGCAGCCCCACGGATACAGGGGGTGGTCGCGAGACCCAGTACTTC. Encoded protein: CASSPTDTGGGRETQYF.

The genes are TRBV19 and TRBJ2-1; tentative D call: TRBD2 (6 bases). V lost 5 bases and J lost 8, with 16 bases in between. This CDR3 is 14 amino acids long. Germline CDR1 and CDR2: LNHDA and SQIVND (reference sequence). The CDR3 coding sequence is TGTGCCAGTAGTTCTGGGCTAGCGACCGATGAGCAGTTCTTC. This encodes CASSSGLATDEQFF.

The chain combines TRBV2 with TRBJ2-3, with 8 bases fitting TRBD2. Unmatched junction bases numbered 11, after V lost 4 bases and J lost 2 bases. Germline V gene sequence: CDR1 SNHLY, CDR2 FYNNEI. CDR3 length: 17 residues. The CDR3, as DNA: TGTGCCAGCAGTGGAATAGGTCTAGCGGGTTTCACAGATACGCAGTATTTT. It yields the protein CASSGIGLAGFTDTQYF.

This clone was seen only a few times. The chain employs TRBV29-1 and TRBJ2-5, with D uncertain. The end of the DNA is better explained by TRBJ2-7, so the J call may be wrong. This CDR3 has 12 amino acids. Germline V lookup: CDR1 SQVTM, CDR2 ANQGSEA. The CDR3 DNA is TGCAGCGTAGGCGGCCCCTCCTACGAGCAGTACTTC. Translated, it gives CSVGGPSYEQYF.

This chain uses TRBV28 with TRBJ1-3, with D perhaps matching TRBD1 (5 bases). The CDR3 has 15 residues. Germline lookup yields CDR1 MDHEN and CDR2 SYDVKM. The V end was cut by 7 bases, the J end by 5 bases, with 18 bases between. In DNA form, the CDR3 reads TGTGCCAGCACCCCGTCGCCGGGGGGACGAAACACCATATATTTT. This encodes CASTPSPGGRNTIYF.

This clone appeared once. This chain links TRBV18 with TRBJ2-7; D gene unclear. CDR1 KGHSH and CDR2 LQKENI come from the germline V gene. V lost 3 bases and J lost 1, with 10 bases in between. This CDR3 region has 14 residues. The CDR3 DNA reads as TGTGCCAGCTCACCGCGGCAGAATTCCTACGAGCAGTACTTC. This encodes CASSPRQNSYEQYF.

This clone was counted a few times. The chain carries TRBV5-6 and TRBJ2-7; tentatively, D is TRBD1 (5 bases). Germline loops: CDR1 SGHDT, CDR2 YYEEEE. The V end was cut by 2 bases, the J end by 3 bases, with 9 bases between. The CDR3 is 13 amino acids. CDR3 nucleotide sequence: TGTGCCAGCAGCTTCATCCAGGGCTACGAGCAGTACTTC. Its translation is CASSFIQGYEQYF.

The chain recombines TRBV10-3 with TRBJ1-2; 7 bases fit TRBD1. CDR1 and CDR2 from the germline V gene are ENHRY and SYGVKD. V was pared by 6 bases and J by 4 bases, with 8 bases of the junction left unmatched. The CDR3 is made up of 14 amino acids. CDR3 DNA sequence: TGTGCCATCAGGGGACAGCTTGGGACCTATGGCTACACCTTC. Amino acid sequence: CAIRGQLGTYGYTF.